This paragraph covers one TCR beta chain sequence. Its specificity is unknown. V was cut by 7 bases and J by 6 bases, with 21 bases left in between. CDR3 length: 15 amino acids. This record comes from a study of T-cell memory formation after mild COVID-19. General study results and limits: Clones shrinking between day 15 and 85 showed a balanced CD4/CD8 split, and those that grew later tilted toward CD4+.

TCRdb re-called the 5' RACE reads through MiXCR, storing one row per CDR3 protein. The sample has 160,000 or so distinct CDR3 sequences; around 30% are singletons. The chain couples TRBV12-3 or TRBV12-4 to TRBJ1-2, with a weak D call TRBD1 (6 bases). The receptor was isolated from an adult woman who had mild COVID-19 (a few samples of this study predate the infection). Cell type and time point are not known. The material sequenced was PBMCs or a T cell subset sorted from them (not recorded which). For the CDR3, the DNA is TGTGCCAGCACCCGAGAGGGGGTGCGCTCCGATGGCTACACCTTC. Its protein is CASTREGVRSDGYTF.